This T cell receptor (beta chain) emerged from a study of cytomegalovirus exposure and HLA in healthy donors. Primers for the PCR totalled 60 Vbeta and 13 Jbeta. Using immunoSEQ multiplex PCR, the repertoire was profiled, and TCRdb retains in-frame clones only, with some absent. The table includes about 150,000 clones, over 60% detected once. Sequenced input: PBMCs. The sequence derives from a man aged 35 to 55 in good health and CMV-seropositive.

CDR3 residues: CASKRDQYNEQFF. The CDR3 region has the DNA TGTGCCAGCAAGCGGGATCAATACAATGAGCAGTTCTTC. The chain is built from TRBV27 and TRBJ2-1, with 7 nucleotides matching TRBD2. J lost 4 bases, V lost 7 bases, and 4 bases had no gene match. The CDR3 spans 13 residues. Germline V gene sequence: CDR1 MNHEY, CDR2 SMNVEV (reference sequence).